The next 6 T cell receptor beta chains were all read from a single sample in a study of blood T cell repertoires in COVID-19 (dated by TCRdb to the early 2020s). Libraries were built with the immunoSEQ multiplex PCR assay. As stored in TCRdb, this immuneACCESS dataset retains in-frame rearrangements with V and J assigned. A fraction of the clones does not appear; measured against another copy, unresolved V genes explain less than half of the discrepancy, and the remainder lacks a known reason. The sample table lists 80,000 to 100,000 clones, around 67% of them with a count of one. Together, the top ten hold roughly 3.9% of the sample. Sequencing used peripheral blood. The receptor source for this set is a man between 65 and 85 years old with COVID-19, enrolled during active disease.

V gene TRBV5-1 combines with J gene TRBJ2-7; 7 bases align to TRBD1. Germline CDR1 reads SGHRS; CDR2 reads YFSETQ. The CDR3 has 14 amino acids. The J segment lost 2 bases and the V segment lost 0 bases, leaving 2 bases of the junction unmatched. This CDR3 reads CASSLDQGAYEQYF. CDR3 DNA sequence: TGCGCCAGCAGCTTGGATCAGGGGGCCTACGAGCAGTACTTC.

There are many counts of this clone. This chain connects TRBV19 to TRBJ1-6; a weak D match, TRBD1 (6 bases). Per germline, CDR1 LNHDA and CDR2 SQIVND (reference sequence). V was shortened by 7 bases and J by 8 bases, with 15 bases between the two germline ends. The CDR3 spans 14 residues. In DNA form, the CDR3 reads TGTGCCAGTACGGGCAGGGGCGGTTATTCACCCCTCCACTTT. Residues: CASTGRGGYSPLHF.

This clone came up a few times. V gene TRBV11-3 combines with J gene TRBJ2-7, with D maybe TRBD2 (5 bases). The germline gives CDR1 SGHNT, CDR2 YENEEA. CDR3 length: 12 residues. Trimming pared 5 bases from V and 9 bases from J, leaving 14 bases between. CDR3 protein: CASSPDGVRQYF. The DNA of the CDR3 is TGTGCCAGCAGCCCCGACGGGGTTCGGCAGTACTTC.

The V gene is TRBV27, the J gene TRBJ1-2, with TRBD1 identical over 9 bases. The germline CDR1 and CDR2 sequences are MNHEY and SMNVEV (reference sequence). CDR3 length: 19 amino acids. The V and J ends lost 2 bases and 7 bases, in that order; junction bases with no gene match: 20. The CDR3 protein is CASSLTPGGQGRRNRGYTF. The CDR3 DNA sequence: TGTGCCAGCAGTTTAACTCCTGGGGGACAGGGAAGAAGGAATCGTGGCTACACCTTC.

This clone occurred a few times. This chain's CDR3 is CAWSYFSGRSNEQFF. CDR3 sequence (DNA): TGTGCCTGGAGTTATTTTAGCGGGAGAAGTAATGAGCAGTTCTTC. V gene TRBV30 combines with J gene TRBJ2-1, with 9 nucleotides matching TRBD2. The CDR3 sequence is 15 residues long. The V and J ends lost 2 bases and 7 bases, in that order; junction bases with no gene match: 9. CDR1 and CDR2 from the germline V gene are GTSNPN and SVGIG (reference sequence).

The sample holds a few counts of this clone. This chain links TRBV11-2 with TRBJ2-7, with D uncertain. CDR1 is SGHAT and CDR2 is FQNNGV in the germline V gene. Trimming removed 5 bases from V and 4 bases from J, with 12 bases in between. The CDR3 totals 13 residues. Written as DNA, the CDR3 is TGTGCCAGCAGCCCCTCGGGTGGATACGAGCAGTACTTC. Translation: CASSPSGGYEQYF.